This T cell receptor (beta chain) appears in the sequencing data of a study of shared clonotypes between healthy human individuals. V gave up 3 bases and J gave up 2 bases, with 8 bases separating them. Germline CDR1 is SEHNR and CDR2 is FQNEAQ (reference sequence). This CDR3 region has 14 residues. Donors comprised healthy HIV-negative adults lacking recent acute infections or vaccinations. The deep-level immunoSEQ assay was used. The repertoire was sequenced with immunoSEQ multiplex PCR; TCRdb's copy has only in-frame clones and lacks some. Among roughly 400,000 clones listed, around 96% were seen once.

The sequence was collected from a man aged 25-45 years in good health. This rearrangement joins TRBV7-9 to TRBJ2-1, with a weak D call TRBD2 (6 bases). Sequencing was done on a sample of memory CD8+ T cells sorted from blood. As to subset: CD45RO+ cells pooled with CCR7-negative TemRA cells. Here the CDR3 reads CASSFPGAYNEQFF. CDR3 bases: TGTGCCAGCAGCTTTCCGGGAGCCTACAATGAGCAGTTCTTC. The full variable domain, completed using reference TRBV7-9 and TRBJ2-1, is DTGVSQNPRHKITKRGQNVTFRCDPISEHNRLYWYRQTLGQGPEFLTYFQNEAQLEKSRLLSDRFSAERPKGSFSTLEIQRTEQGDSAMYLCASSFPGAYNEQFFGPGTRLTVL.